This T cell receptor (beta chain) appears in the sequencing data of a study of blood T cell repertoires in COVID-19. On the study more broadly: The origin of the acute and convalescent COVID-19 samples was the United States, Italy and Spain. T cells, B-cell-depleted T cells, or PBMCs supplied cDNA or gDNA.

Under the authors' procedure: Researchers report that nucleated cell counts were estimated from reference gene primer amplification. Only in-frame clones appear in the TCRdb table, and some are missing; sequencing was by immunoSEQ multiplex PCR. The DNA gave D and trimming, while V, J and clone size come from that table. The table records 220,000 or so clones, 80% to 90% of them present only once. Sequenced input: peripheral blood. This receptor was identified in a man aged 45-65 years who had recovered from COVID-19.

CDR3: CASSFGSSYEQYF. As DNA, the CDR3 is TGTGCCAGCAGTTTCGGGTCATCCTACGAGCAGTACTTC. The chain recombines TRBV28 with TRBJ2-7; the D is unclear. This CDR3 spans 13 amino acids. Trimming stripped 3 bases from V and 1 base from J, with 7 bases between. Germline V lookup: CDR1 MDHEN, CDR2 SYDVKM.